Listed below are T cell receptor beta chains from one sample, sequenced in a study of T cell changes during pregnancy in multiple sclerosis. Measured with immunoSEQ multiplex PCR; TCRdb has only the in-frame clones, and not every one. The table records roughly 46,000 clones, 84% of them present only once. This specimen was CD4+ T cells from peripheral blood mononuclear cells, taken before pregnancy. The source is a female donor with multiple sclerosis, enrolled in a pregnancy study. The conserved cysteine and the conserved F or W are not part of the CDR3 here. Each record gives: D gene, V gene, J gene, CDR3 protein. A D gene is named only where the DNA matches it firmly.

TRBD1	TRBV28	TRBJ2-7	ASSLVGQGSYEQY
TRBD1	TRBV9	TRBJ2-5	ASSVGGDRGETQY
.	TRBV7-6	TRBJ1-1	ASIPRGGGDTEAF
.	TRBV6-1	TRBJ1-2	ASTSDRTAGYGYT
.	TRBV7-3	TRBJ1-2	ASSLRAGLSIGYT
.	TRBV5-6	TRBJ1-2	ASSYRVGYT
.	TRBV6-5	TRBJ2-5	ASSYSTEKETQY
TRBD1	TRBV6-5	TRBJ2-7	ASSYSGQGAVEQY
TRBD1	TRBV7-2	TRBJ2-2	ASSLGQLTGELF
.	TRBV4-2	TRBJ2-7	ASSQGLLTGLLYEQY
.	TRBV7-6	TRBJ2-7	ASRPLRGAGVSYEQY
TRBD2	TRBV10-3	TRBJ2-5	AISAPGGQETQY
.	TRBV5-1	TRBJ2-3	ASSFGQSTDTQY
TRBD1	TRBV25-1	TRBJ1-2	ASSAQGVGYT
TRBD1	TRBV6-1	TRBJ1-1	ASGTGTANTEAF
.	TRBV5-1	TRBJ2-7	ASSLGGSAYEQY
.	TRBV5-1	TRBJ2-2	ASSRSFEGTGELF
.	TRBV5-1	TRBJ2-4	ASSLAGQSKTKNIQY
TRBD1	TRBV5-1	TRBJ1-2	ASSLGLDREGGYT
TRBD2	TRBV7-9	TRBJ2-4	ASSPPTSSNIQY
TRBD1	TRBV30	TRBJ1-2	AWSVSFTGVLRGGYT
.	TRBV7-7	TRBJ1-2	ASSSPYRGAFYGYT
.	TRBV7-2	TRBJ1-1	ASRAYPQDEAF